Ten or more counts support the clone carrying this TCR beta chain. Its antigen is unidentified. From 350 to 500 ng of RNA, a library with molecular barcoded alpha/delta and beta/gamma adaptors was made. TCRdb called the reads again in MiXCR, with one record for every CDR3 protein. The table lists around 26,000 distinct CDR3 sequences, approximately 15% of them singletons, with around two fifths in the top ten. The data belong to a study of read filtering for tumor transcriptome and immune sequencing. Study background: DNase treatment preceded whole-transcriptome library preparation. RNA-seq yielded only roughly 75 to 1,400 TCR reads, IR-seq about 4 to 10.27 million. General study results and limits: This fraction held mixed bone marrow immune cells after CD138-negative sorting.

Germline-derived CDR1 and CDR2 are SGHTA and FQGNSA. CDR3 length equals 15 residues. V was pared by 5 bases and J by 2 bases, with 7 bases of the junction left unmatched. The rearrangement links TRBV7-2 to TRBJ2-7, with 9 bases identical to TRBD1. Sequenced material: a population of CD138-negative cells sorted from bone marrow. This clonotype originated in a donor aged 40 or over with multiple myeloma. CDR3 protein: CASSQGTGSTYEQYF. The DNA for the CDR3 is TGTGCCAGCAGCCAAGGGACAGGGTCAACCTACGAGCAGTACTTC.